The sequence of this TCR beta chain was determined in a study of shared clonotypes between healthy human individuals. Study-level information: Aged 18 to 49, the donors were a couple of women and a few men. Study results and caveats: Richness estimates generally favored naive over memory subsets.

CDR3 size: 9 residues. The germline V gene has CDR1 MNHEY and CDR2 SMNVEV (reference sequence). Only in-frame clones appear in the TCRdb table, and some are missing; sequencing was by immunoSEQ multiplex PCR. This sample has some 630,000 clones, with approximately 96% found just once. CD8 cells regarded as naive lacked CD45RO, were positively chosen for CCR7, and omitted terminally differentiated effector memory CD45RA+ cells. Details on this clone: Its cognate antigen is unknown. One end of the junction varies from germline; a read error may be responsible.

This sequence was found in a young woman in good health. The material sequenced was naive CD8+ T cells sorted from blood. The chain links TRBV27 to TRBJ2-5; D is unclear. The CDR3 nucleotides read TGTGCCAGCAGTTTACCCCCTAACTTC. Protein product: CASSLPPNF.